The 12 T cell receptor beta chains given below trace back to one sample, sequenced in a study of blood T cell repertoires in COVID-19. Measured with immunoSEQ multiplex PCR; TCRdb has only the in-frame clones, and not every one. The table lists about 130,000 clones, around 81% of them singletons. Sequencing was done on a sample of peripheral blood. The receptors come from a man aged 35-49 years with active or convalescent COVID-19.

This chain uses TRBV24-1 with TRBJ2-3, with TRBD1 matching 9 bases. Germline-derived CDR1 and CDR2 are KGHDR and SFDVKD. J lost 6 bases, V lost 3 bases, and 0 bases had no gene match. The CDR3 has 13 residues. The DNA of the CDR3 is TGTGCCACCAGTGATGACAGGGGGGATACGCAGTATTTT. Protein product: CATSDDRGDTQYF.

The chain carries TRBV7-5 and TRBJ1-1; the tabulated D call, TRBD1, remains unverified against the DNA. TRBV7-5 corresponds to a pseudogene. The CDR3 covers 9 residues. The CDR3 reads CVRSPKAFF. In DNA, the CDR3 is TGTGTCAGAAGCCCCAAAGCTTTCTTT.

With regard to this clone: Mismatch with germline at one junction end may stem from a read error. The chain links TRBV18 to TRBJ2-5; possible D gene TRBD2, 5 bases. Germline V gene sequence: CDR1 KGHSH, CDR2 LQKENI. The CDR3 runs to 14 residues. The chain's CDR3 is CASSPIEAGETQYF. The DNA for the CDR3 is TGTGCCAGTTCACCCATAGAGGCGGGAGAGACCCAGTACTTC.

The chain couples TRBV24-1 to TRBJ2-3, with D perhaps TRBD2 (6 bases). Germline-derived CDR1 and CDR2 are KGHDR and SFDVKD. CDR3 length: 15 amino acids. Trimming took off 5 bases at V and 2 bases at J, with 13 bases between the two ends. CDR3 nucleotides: TGTGCCACCAGTGTGGGAGGTGACGCCACAGATACGCAGTATTTT. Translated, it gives CATSVGGDATDTQYF.

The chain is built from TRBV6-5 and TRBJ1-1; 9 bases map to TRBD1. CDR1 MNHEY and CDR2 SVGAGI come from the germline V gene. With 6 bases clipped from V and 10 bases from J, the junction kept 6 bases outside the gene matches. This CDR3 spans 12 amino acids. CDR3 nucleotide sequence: TGTGCCAGCAGCCCCAACAGGGGGCGAGCTTTCTTT. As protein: CASSPNRGRAFF.

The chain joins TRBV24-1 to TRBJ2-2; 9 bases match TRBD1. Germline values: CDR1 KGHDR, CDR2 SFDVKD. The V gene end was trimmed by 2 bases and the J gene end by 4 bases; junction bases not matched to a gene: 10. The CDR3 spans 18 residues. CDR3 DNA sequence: TGTGCCACCAGTGATTCTTCACCCGGACAGGGGACCACCGGGGAGCTGTTTTTT. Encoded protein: CATSDSSPGQGTTGELFF.

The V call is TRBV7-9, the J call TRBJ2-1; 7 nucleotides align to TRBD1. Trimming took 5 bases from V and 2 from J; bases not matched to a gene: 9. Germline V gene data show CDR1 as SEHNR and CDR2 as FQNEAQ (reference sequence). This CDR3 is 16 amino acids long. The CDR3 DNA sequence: TGTGCCAGCAGCCCCCGGGCCGGGACAGCCTACAATGAGCAGTTCTTC. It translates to CASSPRAGTAYNEQFF.

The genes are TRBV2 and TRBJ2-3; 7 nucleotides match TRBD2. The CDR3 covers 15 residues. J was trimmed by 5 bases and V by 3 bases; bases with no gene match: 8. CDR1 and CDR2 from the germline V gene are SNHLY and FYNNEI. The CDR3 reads CASSESSGVVDTQYF. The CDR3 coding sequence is TGTGCCAGCAGTGAGTCGAGCGGGGTTGTAGATACGCAGTATTTT.

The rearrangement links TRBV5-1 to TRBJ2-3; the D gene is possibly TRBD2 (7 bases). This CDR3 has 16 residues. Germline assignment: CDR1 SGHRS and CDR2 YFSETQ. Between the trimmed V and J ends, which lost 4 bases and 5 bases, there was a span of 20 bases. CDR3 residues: CASSPGAAGAKDTQYF. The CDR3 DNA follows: TGCGCCAGCAGCCCAGGAGCGGCGGGGGCCAAAGATACGCAGTATTTT. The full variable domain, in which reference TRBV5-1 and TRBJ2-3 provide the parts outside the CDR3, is KAGVTQTPRYLIKTRGQQVTLSCSPISGHRSVSWYQQTPGQGLQFLFEYFSETQRNKGNFPGRFSGRQFSNSRSEMNVSTLELGDSALYLCASSPGAAGAKDTQYFGPGTRLTVL.

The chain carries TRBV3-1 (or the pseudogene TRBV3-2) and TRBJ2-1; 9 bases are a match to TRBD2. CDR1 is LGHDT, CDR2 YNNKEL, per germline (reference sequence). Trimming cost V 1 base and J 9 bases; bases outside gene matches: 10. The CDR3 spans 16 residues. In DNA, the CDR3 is TGTGCCAGCAGCCAAGGCGGTGCGGGGGGGCTAGGTGAGCAGTTCTTC. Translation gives CASSQGGAGGLGEQFF.

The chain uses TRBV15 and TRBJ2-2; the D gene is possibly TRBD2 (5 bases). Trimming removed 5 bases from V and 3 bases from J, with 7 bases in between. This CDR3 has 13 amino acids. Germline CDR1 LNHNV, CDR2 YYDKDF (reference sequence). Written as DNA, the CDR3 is TGTGCCACCAGCTACGGGGACACCGGGGAGCTGTTTTTT. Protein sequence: CATSYGDTGELFF.

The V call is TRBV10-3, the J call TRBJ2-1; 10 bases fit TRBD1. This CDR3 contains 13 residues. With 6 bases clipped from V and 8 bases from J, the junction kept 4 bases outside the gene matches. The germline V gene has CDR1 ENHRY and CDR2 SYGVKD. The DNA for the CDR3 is TGTGCCATCAGGCAGACAGGGGGCGATGAGCAGTTCTTC. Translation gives CAIRQTGGDEQFF.